Listed below are T cell receptor beta chains from one sample, sequenced in a study of blood T cell repertoires in COVID-19. Clones were sequenced by immunoSEQ multiplex PCR, and TCRdb holds only the in-frame ones, with some missing. The data show about 260,000 clones, roughly 79% seen once. The material sequenced was peripheral blood. The receptor set was obtained from an elderly woman with acute or convalescent COVID-19. Both conserved end residues are part of each CDR3. Fields, in order: clone size, J gene, V gene, D gene, CDR3 DNA, CDR3 protein. A D gene is named only where the DNA matches it firmly. Not every row has a clone size; where given, it reads once, few, many or a size class.

clone size: once; J gene: TRBJ2-5; V gene: TRBV5-1; D gene: NA; CDR3 DNA: TGCGCCAGCAGCCTAAGGGGCCAAGAGACCCAGTACTTC; CDR3 protein: CASSLRGQETQYF
clone size: NA; J gene: TRBJ1-6; V gene: TRBV7-2; D gene: NA; CDR3 DNA: TGTGCCAGCAGCTTAAGCCAGGGAAATTCACCCCTCCACTTT; CDR3 protein: CASSLSQGNSPLHF
clone size: NA; J gene: TRBJ2-7; V gene: TRBV3-1/TRBV3-2; D gene: NA; CDR3 DNA: TGTGCCAGCAGCGGGCGGGCCTACGAGCAGTACTTC; CDR3 protein: CASSGRAYEQYF
clone size: NA; J gene: TRBJ2-3; V gene: TRBV6-2/TRBV6-3; D gene: NA; CDR3 DNA: TGTGCCAGCAGTTATTCGGGAGAGACAGATACGCAGTATTTT; CDR3 protein: CASSYSGETDTQYF
clone size: NA; J gene: TRBJ2-2; V gene: TRBV4-3; D gene: TRBD1; CDR3 DNA: TGCGCCAGCAGCCAGGGGGACAGCGTGAACACCGGGGAGCTGTTTTTT; CDR3 protein: CASSQGDSVNTGELFF
clone size: NA; J gene: TRBJ2-4; V gene: TRBV28; D gene: NA; CDR3 DNA: TGTGCCAGCAGTTCCTTACTCCCTACTGAGACGGGGGTCCTAGCCAAAAACATTCAGTACTTC; CDR3 protein: CASSSLLPTETGVLAKNIQYF
clone size: few; J gene: TRBJ1-4; V gene: TRBV6-6; D gene: TRBD1; CDR3 DNA: TGTGCCAGCAGTTACGGGACAGGGAGAACTAATGAAAAACTGTTTTTT; CDR3 protein: CASSYGTGRTNEKLFF
clone size: NA; J gene: TRBJ2-1; V gene: TRBV5-1; D gene: NA; CDR3 DNA: TGCGCCAGCAGCTTCCAGGGGGGCAGATACAATGAGCAGTTCTTC; CDR3 protein: CASSFQGGRYNEQFF
clone size: once; J gene: TRBJ1-4; V gene: TRBV27; D gene: NA; CDR3 DNA: TGTGCCAGCAGCCGACAGGTCTCAACTAATGAAAAACTGTTTTTT; CDR3 protein: CASSRQVSTNEKLFF
clone size: NA; J gene: TRBJ1-2; V gene: TRBV20-1; D gene: NA; CDR3 DNA: TGCAGTGCTAGCCAGTGGTATGGCTACACCTTC; CDR3 protein: CSASQWYGYTF
clone size: NA; J gene: TRBJ2-1; V gene: TRBV7-9; D gene: NA; CDR3 DNA: TGTGCCAGCAGTCTTGGGGACAACTCCTACAATGAGCAGTTCTTC; CDR3 protein: CASSLGDNSYNEQFF
clone size: NA; J gene: TRBJ1-4; V gene: TRBV13; D gene: NA; CDR3 DNA: TGTGCCAGCAGCTTAGCCCCGGGGGGAAATGAAAAACTGTTTTTT; CDR3 protein: CASSLAPGGNEKLFF
clone size: NA; J gene: TRBJ1-5; V gene: TRBV5-4; D gene: NA; CDR3 DNA: TGTGCCAGCAGCTTGGGACAGCCCGGGAGCAATCAGCCCCAGCATTTT; CDR3 protein: CASSLGQPGSNQPQHF
clone size: NA; J gene: TRBJ1-6; V gene: TRBV6-5; D gene: NA; CDR3 DNA: TGTGCCAGCAGTTACACCACAGGCGGGACCTCACCCCTCCACTTT; CDR3 protein: CASSYTTGGTSPLHF
clone size: NA; J gene: TRBJ1-5; V gene: TRBV29-1; D gene: NA; CDR3 DNA: TGCAGCGTTGAAGTGCCAGGAGGGGACCAGCCCCAGCATTTT; CDR3 protein: CSVEVPGGDQPQHF
clone size: NA; J gene: TRBJ1-2; V gene: TRBV4-2; D gene: TRBD1; CDR3 DNA: TGTGCCAGCAGCCAAGGTAGATTTGGGACAGGGGGCTATGGCTACACCTTC; CDR3 protein: CASSQGRFGTGGYGYTF
clone size: NA; J gene: TRBJ1-1; V gene: TRBV6-5; D gene: TRBD1; CDR3 DNA: TGTGCCAGCAGTTATGGGGACAGGAACACTGAAGCTTTCTTT; CDR3 protein: CASSYGDRNTEAFF
clone size: once; J gene: TRBJ2-7; V gene: TRBV5-1; D gene: TRBD1; CDR3 DNA: TGCGCCAGCAGCTTGTTGGGACAGAGCTCCTACGAGCAGTACTTC; CDR3 protein: CASSLLGQSSYEQYF
clone size: NA; J gene: TRBJ2-7; V gene: TRBV12-3/TRBV12-4; D gene: TRBD1; CDR3 DNA: TGTGCCAGCAGTCAAAGACAGGGATACGAGCAGTACTTC; CDR3 protein: CASSQRQGYEQYF
clone size: NA; J gene: TRBJ1-5; V gene: TRBV19; D gene: NA; CDR3 DNA: TGTGCCAGTAGCTTTACAGGTCAGCCCCAGCATTTT; CDR3 protein: CASSFTGQPQHF